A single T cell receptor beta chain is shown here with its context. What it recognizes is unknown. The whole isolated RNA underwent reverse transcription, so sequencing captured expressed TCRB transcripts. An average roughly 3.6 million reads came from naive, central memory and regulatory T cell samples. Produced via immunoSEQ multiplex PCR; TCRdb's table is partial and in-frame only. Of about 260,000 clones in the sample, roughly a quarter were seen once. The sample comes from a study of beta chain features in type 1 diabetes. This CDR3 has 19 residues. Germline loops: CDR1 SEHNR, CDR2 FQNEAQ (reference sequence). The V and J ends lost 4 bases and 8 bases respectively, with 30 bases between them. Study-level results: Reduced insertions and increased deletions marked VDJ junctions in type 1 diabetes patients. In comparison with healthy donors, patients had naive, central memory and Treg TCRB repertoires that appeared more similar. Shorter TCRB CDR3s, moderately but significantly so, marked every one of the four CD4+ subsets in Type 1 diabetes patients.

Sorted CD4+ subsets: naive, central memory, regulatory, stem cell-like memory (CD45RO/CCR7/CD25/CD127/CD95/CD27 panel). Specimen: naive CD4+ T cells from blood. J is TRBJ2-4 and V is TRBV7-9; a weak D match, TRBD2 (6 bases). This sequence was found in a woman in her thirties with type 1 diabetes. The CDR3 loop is CASSSAPLARADQKYIQYF. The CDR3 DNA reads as TGTGCCAGCAGCTCCGCTCCACTAGCAAGAGCCGACCAAAAATACATTCAGTACTTC.